The clone carrying this T cell receptor (beta chain) occurred a few times. Its target is unknown. The entry originates in a study of blood T cells in healthy people across ages. Findings and limits, study-wide: A strong correlation was found between TCR beta diversity and the percentage of naive T cells. TCR beta diversity per million T cells fell roughly linearly with age.

The CDR3 length is 14 residues. V was cut by 4 bases and J by 0 bases, with 12 bases left in between. Per the germline V gene, CDR1 is DFQATT and CDR2 is SNEGSKA (reference sequence). Primers used in a second PCR of about 6 to 11 cycles were a sample-barcoded 5' primer and a J-beta primer mix. TCRdb processed the 5' RACE reads anew with MiXCR; each CDR3 protein has one entry. The data contain about 680,000 distinct CDR3 sequences, approximately 49% of them singletons. The sequence was collected from a woman aged 55-75 years in good health. The sequenced sample consisted of blood. V usage is TRBV20-1 and J usage is TRBJ1-1; D may be TRBD1 (5 bases). CDR3: CSAIGDQVNTEAFF. DNA for the CDR3: TGCAGTGCTATAGGGGATCAGGTGAACACTGAAGCTTTCTTT.